This TCR beta chain was identified in a study of metastatic and nonmetastatic thyroid tumors. Across the whole study: From malignant and benign thyroid patients, repertoires in blood and in tumor or nodule tissue were compared.

This clone was observed at least ten times. Its cognate antigen is unknown. All patients were untreated before thyroid surgery. Original data processing: CDR3 was compared across clinicopathological groups, and the resulting differences were used to build a distant-metastasis classifier for papillary thyroid cancer. TCRdb re-analyzed the PCR reads through MiXCR. TCRdb, rather than the study authors, made the V and J calls. The sample has 40,000 or so clones; approximately 15% are singletons. Germline CDR1 and CDR2: SGHDN and FVKESK. The V end was cut by 2 bases, the J end by 0 bases, with 11 bases between. The CDR3 extends over 15 amino acids. Study-level points and caveats: Malignant thyroid tumors reportedly exceeded benign nodules significantly in TCR beta diversity, with the difference appearing in blood and tumor.

The receptor's source is a female donor with papillary thyroid cancer or a benign thyroid nodule (not recorded which). Some clones in this sample may be carry-over from other donors' samples. Source material: blood. The chain combines TRBV14 with TRBJ2-7; no clear D. The DNA of the CDR3 is TGTGCCAGCAGCCAACACACAGAGAACTCCTACGAGCAGTACTTC. Translated, it gives CASSQHTENSYEQYF. Full variable domain (missing parts from reference TRBV14 and TRBJ2-7): EAGVTQFPSHSVIEKGQTVTLRCDPISGHDNLYWYRRVMGKEIKFLLHFVKESKQDESGMPNNRFLAERTGGTYSTLKVQPAELEDSGVYFCASSQHTENSYEQYFGPGTRLTVT.